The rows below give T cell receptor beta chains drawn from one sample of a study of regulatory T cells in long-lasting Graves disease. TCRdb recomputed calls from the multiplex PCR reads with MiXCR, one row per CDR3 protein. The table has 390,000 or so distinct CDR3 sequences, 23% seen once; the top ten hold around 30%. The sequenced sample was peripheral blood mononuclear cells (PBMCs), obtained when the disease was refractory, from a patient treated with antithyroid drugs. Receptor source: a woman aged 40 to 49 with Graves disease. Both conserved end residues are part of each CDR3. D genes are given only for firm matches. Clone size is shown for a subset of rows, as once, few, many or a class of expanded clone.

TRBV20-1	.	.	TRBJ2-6	TGCAGTGCTAGTGCCGATAGCTCTGGGGCCAACGTCCTGACTTTC	CSASADSSGANVLTF
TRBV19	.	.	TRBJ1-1	TGTGCCAGTAGCGGAGGGGGGCGGTACACTGAAGCTTTCTTT	CASSGGGRYTEAFF
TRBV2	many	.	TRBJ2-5	TGTGCCAGCAGTGAATGGCAGGGAAGGGAAGAGACCCAGTACTTC	CASSEWQGREETQYF
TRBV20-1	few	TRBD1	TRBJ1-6	TGCAGTGCTTCCGGGACAGGGTTGAGCAATTCACCCCTCCACTTT	CSASGTGLSNSPLHF
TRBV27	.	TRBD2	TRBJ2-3	TGTGCCAGCATCCCAAGCGGGAGGGCCATAGATACGCAGTATTTT	CASIPSGRAIDTQYF
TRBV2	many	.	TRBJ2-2	TGTGCCAGCAGTGAAATAGGGATGTACACCGGGGAGCTGTTTTTT	CASSEIGMYTGELFF
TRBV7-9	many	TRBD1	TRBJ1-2	TGTGCCAGCAGCTCCGGCGACAGGGGAAGTCAAGGGACCTTC	CASSSGDRGSQGTF
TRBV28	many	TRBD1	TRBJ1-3	TGTGCCAGCAGTACCCCAACAGGGGCACGAAACACCATATATTTT	CASSTPTGARNTIYF
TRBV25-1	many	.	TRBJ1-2	TGTGCCAGCAGTGAATGGGATGGCAGATTGCGTGGCTACACCTTC	CASSEWDGRLRGYTF
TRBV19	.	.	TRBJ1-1	TGTGCCAGTAGTATAGTCACGGGAGGGATTACTGAAGCTTTCTTT	CASSIVTGGITEAFF
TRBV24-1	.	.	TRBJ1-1	TGTGCCACCAGTGGCTACGGCAGGGAGGGGATTGAAGCTTTCTTT	CATSGYGREGIEAFF
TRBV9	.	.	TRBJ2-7	TGTGCCAGCAGCGTAGATCCGGGATCCGACGAGCAGTACTTC	CASSVDPGSDEQYF
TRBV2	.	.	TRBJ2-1	TGTGCCAGCAAACGAGTCCATGAGCAGTTCTTC	CASKRVHEQFF
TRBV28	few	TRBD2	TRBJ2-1	TGTGCCAGCAGTTTAGGGGGGGGGTACAATGAGCAGTTCTTC	CASSLGGGYNEQFF
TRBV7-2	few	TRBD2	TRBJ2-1	TGTGCCAGCAGCTTCCAAGCCTATAGCGGGAGGGCCCGAAGGAATGAGCAGTTCTTC	CASSFQAYSGRARRNEQFF
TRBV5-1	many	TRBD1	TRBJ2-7	TGCGCCAGCCAGACAGGGGCCGGCTACGAGCAGTACTTC	CASQTGAGYEQYF
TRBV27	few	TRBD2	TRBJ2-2	TGTGCCAGCAGTTCCTCCCATCTAGCGGGAGTTACCGGGGAGCTGTTTTTT	CASSSSHLAGVTGELFF
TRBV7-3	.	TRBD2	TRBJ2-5	TGTGCCAGCAGCTTGTGGGCTAGCGGGAGTTGGGAGACCCAGTACTTC	CASSLWASGSWETQYF
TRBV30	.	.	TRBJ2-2	TGTGCCTGGAGTTTGGGCTTTCTCCGAAACACCGGGGAGCTGTTTTTT	CAWSLGFLRNTGELFF
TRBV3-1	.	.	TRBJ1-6	TGTGCCAGCAGCCAAGATGGACGATTGAGCCTTTCACCCCTCCACTTT	CASSQDGRLSLSPLHF
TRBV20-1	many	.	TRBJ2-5	TGCAGTGCTGACGGACATCCGATAGAGACCCAGTACTTC	CSADGHPIETQYF
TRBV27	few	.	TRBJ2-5	TGTGCCAGCAGTCCGTGGACAAGTCAAGAGACCCAGTACTTC	CASSPWTSQETQYF
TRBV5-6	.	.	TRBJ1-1	TGTGCCAGCAGCCCCGCGGGACCTATGAACACTGAAGCTTTCTTT	CASSPAGPMNTEAFF
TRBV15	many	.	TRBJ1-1	TGTGCCACCAGCAGACGGGGAACTGGGGCTGAAGCTTTCTTT	CATSRRGTGAEAFF
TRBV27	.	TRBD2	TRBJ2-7	TGTGCCAGCAGGGAGCGGGAGAGGGTACGCGAGCAGTACTTC	CASRERERVREQYF
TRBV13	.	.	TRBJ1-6	TGTGCCAGCAGCTTAGCTCGTTGGGGGGATTCACCCCTCCACTTT	CASSLARWGDSPLHF
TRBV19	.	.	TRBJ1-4	TGTGCCACCGGTGGACAGAACAGGCTCTCTGAAAAACTGTTTTTT	CATGGQNRLSEKLFF
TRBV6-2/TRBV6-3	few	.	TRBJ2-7	TGTGCCAGCAGACCCGGGGTGTTGGGCGAGCAGTACTTC	CASRPGVLGEQYF
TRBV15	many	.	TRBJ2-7	TGTGCCACCGGATCCTCTATTTCCTACGAGCAGTACTTC	CATGSSISYEQYF
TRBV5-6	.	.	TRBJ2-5	TGTGCCAGCAGCTTTTCCCCGAGAGGAGAGACCCAGTACTTC	CASSFSPRGETQYF
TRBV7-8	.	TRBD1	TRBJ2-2	TGTGCCGCAGAGGGGGGACAGGGATACACCGGGGAGCTGTTTTTT	CAAEGGQGYTGELFF
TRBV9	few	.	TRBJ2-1	TGTGCCAGCAGCGTAGCGAGGGCCGCTTACAATGAGCAGTTCTTC	CASSVARAAYNEQFF
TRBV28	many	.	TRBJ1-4	TGTGCCAGCAGGCCTAAGACCGCGGAGCATGAAAAACTGTTTTTT	CASRPKTAEHEKLFF
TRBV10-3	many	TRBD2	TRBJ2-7	TGTGCCATCAGGACCGGGACTAGCGGGAGCAACGAGCAGTACTTC	CAIRTGTSGSNEQYF
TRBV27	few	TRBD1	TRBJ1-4	TGTGCCAGCAGTTACAGGGGCACTGAAAAACTGTTTTTT	CASSYRGTEKLFF
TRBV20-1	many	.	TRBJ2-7	TGCAGTGCCGTCCACGGGTCGAGCGGATCCTTCTACGAGCAGTACTTC	CSAVHGSSGSFYEQYF
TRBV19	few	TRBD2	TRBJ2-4	TGTGCCAGTAGTATAGATCCTCCAAGCGGGGGGAACATTCAGTACTTC	CASSIDPPSGGNIQYF
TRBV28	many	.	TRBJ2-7	TGTGCCAGCAGTACAGTCTGGACAGCCCACTCCTACGAGCAGTACTTC	CASSTVWTAHSYEQYF
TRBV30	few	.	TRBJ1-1	TGTGCCTGGAAGGTACGACTCGGGGGGCTGGGCACTGAAGCTTTCTTT	CAWKVRLGGLGTEAFF
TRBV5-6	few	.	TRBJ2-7	TGTGCCAGCAGCTTGGGGTTCGGCGGTGGCGACGAGCAGTACTTC	CASSLGFGGGDEQYF
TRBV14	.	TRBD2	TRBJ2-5	TGTGCCAGCAGCCGAAAAGTCTCCAAGTCGGGGGGGCTACCGGGGACCCAGTACTTC	CASSRKVSKSGGLPGTQYF
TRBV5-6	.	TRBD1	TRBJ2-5	TGTGCCAGCAGTTCTTGGGGGACAGGGATGACCCAGTACTTC	CASSSWGTGMTQYF
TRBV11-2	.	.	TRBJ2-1	TGTGCCAGCAGCTTAGATCAGATGCGAGGTGGGCAGTTCTTC	CASSLDQMRGGQFF
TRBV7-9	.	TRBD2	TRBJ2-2	TGTGCCAGCAGCCTCGAGGGACTAGCGGGACGATCGAACACCGGGGAGCTGTTTTTT	CASSLEGLAGRSNTGELFF
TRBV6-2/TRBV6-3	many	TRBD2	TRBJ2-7	TGTGCCAGCAGGCCCAGCGGGAAAGGTGGCGAGCAGTACTTC	CASRPSGKGGEQYF
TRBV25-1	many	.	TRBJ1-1	TGTGCCAGCAGTGTAGGGGAGAACACTGAAGCTTTCTTT	CASSVGENTEAFF
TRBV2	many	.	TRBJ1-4	TGTGCCAGCAACCCTAGGCAGATTAATGAAAAACTGTTTTTT	CASNPRQINEKLFF
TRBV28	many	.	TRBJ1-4	TGTGCCAGCAGCTTAGGACAGCATGAAAAACTGTTTTTT	CASSLGQHEKLFF
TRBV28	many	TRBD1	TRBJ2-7	TGTGCCAGCAGTTTTTCGGACAGGGGCTACGAGCAGTACTTC	CASSFSDRGYEQYF
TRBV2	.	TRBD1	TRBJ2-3	TGTGCCAGCAGTGCAACCGGGACAGGGCGCACAGATACGCAGTATTTT	CASSATGTGRTDTQYF
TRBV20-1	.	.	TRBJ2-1	TGCAGTGCTACGGGACTCCTTTCCTACAATGAGCAGTTCTTC	CSATGLLSYNEQFF
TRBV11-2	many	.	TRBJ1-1	TGTGCCAGCAGCTTAGTTTTTTTCCCTGAAGCTTTCTTT	CASSLVFFPEAFF
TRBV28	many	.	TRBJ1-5	TGTGCCAGCGGCTCGGGGGGCGCGGGCAATCAGCCCCAGCATTTT	CASGSGGAGNQPQHF
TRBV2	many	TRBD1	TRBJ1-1	TGTGCCAGCGGTGGGACAGGGCCGAACACTGAAGCTTTCTTT	CASGGTGPNTEAFF